What follows are 5 T cell receptor beta chains derived from one specimen sequenced in a study of blood T cell repertoires in COVID-19. Assay used: immunoSEQ multiplex PCR; TCRdb lists only in-frame clones, some missing. The top ten hold about 13% of the sample, which has about 42,000 clones, about 88% seen once. The material sequenced was peripheral blood. These receptors came from a woman aged 70-85 years in a cohort sampled during active COVID-19.

The rearrangement links TRBV5-1 to TRBJ1-1; tentative D call: TRBD1 (5 bases). Per germline, CDR1 SGHRS and CDR2 YFSETQ. V lost 4 bases to trimming and J lost 4 bases, with 11 bases between them. The CDR3 runs to 13 residues. CDR3 region: CASSGAVGTEAFF. DNA for the CDR3: TGCGCCAGCAGCGGGGCGGTGGGCACTGAAGCTTTCTTT.

The V call is TRBV24-1, the J call TRBJ2-1; perhaps TRBD2 as D (5 bases). CDR3 length: 10 residues. Trimming cost V 9 bases and J 9 bases, with 8 bases left between them. Germline CDR1 is KGHDR and CDR2 is SFDVKD. The CDR3 DNA is TGTGCCACCGGGGAGAGTGAGCAGTTCTTC. Translation gives CATGESEQFF.

This clone has more than one count but fewer than ten. The J gene is TRBJ1-1, the V gene TRBV7-2; D gene unclear. Germline lookup yields CDR1 SGHTA and CDR2 FQGNSA. The CDR3 sequence is 13 residues long. V was pared by 1 base and J by 3 bases, with 6 bases between. CDR3 DNA: TGTGCCAGCAGCTTAGTAGAGGACACTGAAGCTTTCTTT. Protein product: CASSLVEDTEAFF.

CDR3 region: CASSWGTGSSGNTIYF. The CDR3, as DNA: TGCGCCAGCAGCTGGGGGACAGGGAGCTCTGGAAACACCATATATTTT. The rearrangement links TRBV5-1 to TRBJ1-3; 9 nucleotides line up with TRBD1. The germline V gene has CDR1 SGHRS and CDR2 YFSETQ. Losses at the gene ends were 3 bases for V and 0 bases for J; bases not matched to a gene: 4. The CDR3 is made up of 16 amino acids.

The chain joins TRBV10-2 to TRBJ1-2; D ambiguous. This CDR3 region has 12 residues. The V and J ends lost 2 bases and 3 bases respectively, with 4 bases between them. The V gene's germline CDR1 is WSHSY and CDR2 SAAADI. The CDR3 spells CASSERDYGYTF. Here the CDR3 DNA reads TGCGCCAGCAGTGAGCGAGACTATGGCTACACCTTC.